A selection of T cell receptor beta chains follows, all from one sample in a study of cytomegalovirus exposure and HLA in healthy donors. Repertoires were generated with immunoSEQ multiplex PCR, while TCRdb's copy carries only in-frame clones and drops some. The profile shows about 140,000 clones, around 77% of them singletons. Sequencing input: PBMCs. The receptor source for this set is a man aged 18 to 35 in good health and CMV-seronegative. Each CDR3 is given with its conserved first and last residue. D genes are given only for firm matches. Not every row has a clone size; where given, it reads once, few, many or a size class.

NA,TRBV28,NA,13,TRBJ1-2,TGTGCCAGCAGTTTCAACAGCAACTATGGCTACACCTTC,CASSFNSNYGYTF
NA,TRBV19,NA,13,TRBJ1-4,TGTGCCAGCAAGCAGGGGATTAATGAAAAACTGTTTTTT,CASKQGINEKLFF
NA,TRBV7-9,NA,13,TRBJ1-2,TGTGCCAGCAGCCAGGGACAAAACTATGGCTACACCTTC,CASSQGQNYGYTF
few,TRBV2,TRBD1,15,TRBJ1-5,TGTGCCAGCCGCACCTCGGGACAGGTTTATCAGCCCCAGCATTTT,CASRTSGQVYQPQHF
NA,TRBV28,NA,12,TRBJ1-3,TGTGCCAGCTTTTCTTTGGGAAACACCATATATTTT,CASFSLGNTIYF
NA,TRBV19,TRBD1,14,TRBJ1-4,TGTGCCAGTAGTCAGGACAGGGCCGATGAAAAACTGTTTTTT,CASSQDRADEKLFF
NA,TRBV7-9,TRBD1,15,TRBJ2-5,TGTGCCAGCAGCTACCCCGACAGGGCTGGGGAGACCCAGTACTTC,CASSYPDRAGETQYF
NA,TRBV7-2,NA,16,TRBJ2-7,TGTGCCAGCAGCAGCACGAGGAGTTCAGCTCCCTACGAGCAGTACTTC,CASSSTRSSAPYEQYF
NA,TRBV5-8,NA,14,TRBJ1-5,TGTGCCAGCAGGACCCAGGAGGGCAATCAGCCCCAGCATTTT,CASRTQEGNQPQHF
NA,TRBV19,NA,15,TRBJ1-2,TGTGCCAGTAGTACCACTAACACAGGGTACTATGGCTACACCTTC,CASSTTNTGYYGYTF
NA,TRBV4-3,TRBD2,18,TRBJ2-5,TGCGCCAGCAGCCAAGTGGGGCCGGGACTAGCGGGGTCAGAGACCCAGTACTTC,CASSQVGPGLAGSETQYF
NA,TRBV6-1,NA,12,TRBJ1-1,TGTGCCAGCAGCAAAGCGGGGACTGAAGCTTTCTTT,CASSKAGTEAFF
NA,TRBV19,NA,15,TRBJ2-6,TGTGCCAGTAGTATTTGGAGGTCTGGGGCCAACGTCCTGACTTTC,CASSIWRSGANVLTF
NA,TRBV4-3,NA,15,TRBJ1-5,TGCGCCAGCAGCCAAGATCACTGGGCATCTCAGCCCCAGCATTTT,CASSQDHWASQPQHF
NA,TRBV27,NA,14,TRBJ1-1,TGTGCCACCCGTATTGGGTTGGAGAACACTGAGGCTTTCTTT,CATRIGLENTEAFF
NA,TRBV4-2,NA,15,TRBJ2-7,TGTGCCAGCAGCCAAGTCGGGGACTCAACCTACGAGCAGTACTTC,CASSQVGDSTYEQYF
NA,TRBV11-1,TRBD1,14,TRBJ2-1,TGTGCCAGCAGCTTGACAGGGGGCTATTGGGAGCAGTTCTTC,CASSLTGGYWEQFF
NA,TRBV5-1,NA,12,TRBJ2-7,TGCGCCAGCAGCTTGGGTGCAGGAGAGCAGTACTTC,CASSLGAGEQYF
NA,TRBV4-3,TRBD1,15,TRBJ1-1,TGCGCCAGCAGCCAAATGGGACAGGTGAACACTGAAGCTTTCTTT,CASSQMGQVNTEAFF
once,TRBV5-1,TRBD1,16,TRBJ1-1,TGCGCCAGCAGCTTGGTTCGACAGGGGAGAGGGACTGAAGCTTTCTTT,CASSLVRQGRGTEAFF
once,TRBV2,TRBD1,20,TRBJ2-3,TGTGCCAGCAGTGGGGGGACAGGAGGATTCGGGGCTACTTTTAGGGATACGCAGTATTTT,CASSGGTGGFGATFRDTQYF
NA,TRBV5-5,TRBD1,15,TRBJ1-1,TGTGCCAGCAGCTGGCCTACAGGGGCCATTAGAGGAGCTTTCTTT,CASSWPTGAIRGAFF
NA,TRBV30,TRBD1,16,TRBJ2-1,TGTGCCTGGAGTTCCCAGGGGACAGGGAGGGACAATGAGCAGTTCTTC,CAWSSQGTGRDNEQFF
NA,TRBV5-1,NA,12,TRBJ2-5,TGCGCCAGCAGCTTACAGGGAGAGACCCAGTACTTC,CASSLQGETQYF
NA,TRBV6-5,TRBD1,12,TRBJ1-1,TGTGCCAGCAGTTACCCGACAGGGACAGCTTTCTTT,CASSYPTGTAFF
NA,TRBV9,NA,14,TRBJ1-1,TGTGCCAGCAGTACCTCAGGCCTTAACACTGAAGCTTTCTTT,CASSTSGLNTEAFF
NA,TRBV27,NA,14,TRBJ2-7,TGTGCCAGCAGTTGGGCTTTAAACCCGGACGAGCAGTACTTC,CASSWALNPDEQYF
NA,TRBV7-9,NA,12,TRBJ2-1,TGTTCCAGCAGCTTCAGCTACAATGAGCAGTTCTTC,CSSSFSYNEQFF
NA,TRBV7-8,NA,14,TRBJ2-3,TGTGCCAGCAGCTTCGACTCCAGCACAGATACGCAGTATTTT,CASSFDSSTDTQYF
few,TRBV10-3,TRBD1,14,TRBJ1-4,TGTGCCATCAGGGAAGACAGGGGGTACGAAAAACTGTTTTTT,CAIREDRGYEKLFF
NA,TRBV9,NA,17,TRBJ1-2,TGTGCCAGCAGCGCCAGGCCCCAGCCGACAGTTTCCGGTGGCTACACCTTC,CASSARPQPTVSGGYTF
NA,TRBV5-6,NA,14,TRBJ1-1,TGTGCCAGCAGCTGGCTCCAGGGGAACACTGAAGCTTTCTTT,CASSWLQGNTEAFF
few,TRBV5-1,NA,13,TRBJ1-1,TGCGCCAGCAGCTTTAGCACAGGCCCTGAAGCTTTCTTT,CASSFSTGPEAFF
NA,TRBV27,NA,13,TRBJ1-2,TGTGCCAGCGCTGTGCGGGAGGGCTATGGCTACACCTTC,CASAVREGYGYTF
NA,TRBV6-1,TRBD2,18,TRBJ2-3,TGTGCCAGCAGTGTCTCCATTCCCAGCGGGGGGCGCACAGATACGCAGTATTTT,CASSVSIPSGGRTDTQYF
NA,TRBV6-5,TRBD1,13,TRBJ2-7,TGTGCCAGTCGGGACAGGGGGCGCCACGAGCAGTACTTC,CASRDRGRHEQYF
NA,TRBV7-9,NA,14,TRBJ1-1,TGTGCCAGCAGCCTCCCCTCGGGGTACACTGAAGCTTTCTTT,CASSLPSGYTEAFF
NA,TRBV18,NA,14,TRBJ1-6,TGTGCCAGCTCACCGGGGCAGGAAGGGTCACCCCTCCACTTT,CASSPGQEGSPLHF
NA,TRBV6-5,NA,15,TRBJ2-4,TGTGCCAGCAGTTACTCAGGGGTTGCCAAAAACATTCAGTACTTC,CASSYSGVAKNIQYF
NA,TRBV5-4,TRBD2,16,TRBJ2-3,TGTGCCAGCAGCTACGGGACTAGCGGGGTATTAGGTACGCAGTATTTT,CASSYGTSGVLGTQYF
NA,TRBV6-1,NA,14,TRBJ1-2,TGTGCCAGCAGCCCGGGGTCTACTAACTATGGCTACACCTTC,CASSPGSTNYGYTF
NA,TRBV6-5,NA,14,TRBJ1-3,TGTGCCAGCAGTTACGCGGGACCTGGAAACACCATATATTTT,CASSYAGPGNTIYF
few,TRBV30,TRBD1,16,TRBJ1-2,TGTGCCTGCATACCGGGACAGGGTTTCCACCTCTATGGCTACACCTTC,CACIPGQGFHLYGYTF
NA,TRBV18,NA,16,TRBJ2-1,TGTGCCAGCTCACCTAATCCCTGGTCAGGGTACAATGAGCAGTTCTTC,CASSPNPWSGYNEQFF
once,TRBV7-9,NA,16,TRBJ2-1,TGTGCCAGCAGCTCCGAGACAGGCTTCTCCTACAATGAGCAGTTCTTC,CASSSETGFSYNEQFF
NA,TRBV30,TRBD1,13,TRBJ2-2,TGTGCCTGGAGTGAACAGGGGGACGGGGAGCTGTTTTTT,CAWSEQGDGELFF
NA,TRBV15,NA,14,TRBJ2-5,TGTGCCGCCAGCGGATTACAGGGGAGGGAGACCCAGTACTTC,CAASGLQGRETQYF
NA,TRBV19,NA,16,TRBJ1-2,TGTGCCAGTAGTATCACCAAACAGGGATGGGTCTATGGCTACACCTTC,CASSITKQGWVYGYTF
NA,TRBV5-4,TRBD1,15,TRBJ2-2,TGTGCCAGCAGCCCTCGGACAGGGAACACCGGGGAGCTGTTTTTT,CASSPRTGNTGELFF
NA,TRBV15,TRBD1,15,TRBJ2-5,TGTGCCACCAGCGCAGACAGGGCTTGGGAGAAGACCCAGTACTTC,CATSADRAWEKTQYF
NA,TRBV5-1,NA,15,TRBJ2-7,TGCGCCAGCAGCTTCAGGAGCGAACAGGGAAACGAGCAGTACTTC,CASSFRSEQGNEQYF
NA,TRBV5-4,TRBD1,17,TRBJ2-2,TGTGCCAGCGGACCTCCTGGGGGACAGGGGGTAACCGGGGAGCTGTTTTTT,CASGPPGGQGVTGELFF
few,TRBV4-3,TRBD1,13,TRBJ1-2,TGCGCCAGCAGCCCCGACAGGGGTTATGGCTACACCTTC,CASSPDRGYGYTF
NA,TRBV4-2,TRBD1,14,TRBJ1-5,TGTGCCAGCAGCTCAGGACAGGGGAGTCAGCCCCAGCATTTT,CASSSGQGSQPQHF
NA,TRBV28,NA,12,TRBJ1-2,TGTGCCAGCACCTTCGTTCACTATGGCTACACCTTC,CASTFVHYGYTF
NA,TRBV5-1,NA,15,TRBJ1-1,TGCGCCAGCAGCTTGTCCGGACACCTGAACACTGAAGCTTTCTTT,CASSLSGHLNTEAFF